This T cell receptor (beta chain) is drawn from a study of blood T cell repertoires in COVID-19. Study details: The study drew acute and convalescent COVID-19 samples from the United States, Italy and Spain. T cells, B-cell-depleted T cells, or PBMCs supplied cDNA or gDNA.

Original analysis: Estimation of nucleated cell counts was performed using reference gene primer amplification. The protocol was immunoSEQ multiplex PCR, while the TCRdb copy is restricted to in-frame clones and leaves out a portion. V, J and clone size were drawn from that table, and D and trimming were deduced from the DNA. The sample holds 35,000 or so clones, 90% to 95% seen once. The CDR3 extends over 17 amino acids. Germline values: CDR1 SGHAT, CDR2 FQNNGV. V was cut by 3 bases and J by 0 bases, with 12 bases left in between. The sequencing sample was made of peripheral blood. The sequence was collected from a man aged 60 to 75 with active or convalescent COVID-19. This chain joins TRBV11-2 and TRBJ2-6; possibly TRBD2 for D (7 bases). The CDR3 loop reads CASSFLRGGSGANVLTF. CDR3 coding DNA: TGTGCCAGCAGCTTCTTAAGGGGGGGCTCTGGGGCCAACGTCCTGACTTTC.